The 24 T cell receptor beta chains below come from one sample, sequenced in a study of beta chain features in type 1 diabetes. cDNA synthesis used the whole RNA isolate, giving expressed TCRB sequences. Sequencing was performed with immunoSEQ multiplex PCR; in TCRdb, only in-frame clones are kept and a portion is missing. The repertoire includes 300,000 to 450,000 clones, around 12% of them detected once, and under 0.02% sits in the top ten. The sample comprised naive CD4+ T cells from blood. The receptors were gathered from a young man in good health.

This clone occurred a few times. The chain recombines TRBV27 with TRBJ2-5, with TRBD2 identical over 7 bases. The CDR3 is 13 amino acids. The V gene end was trimmed by 7 bases and the J gene end by 5 bases; junction bases not matched to a gene: 7. Germline lookup yields CDR1 MNHEY and CDR2 SMNVEV (reference sequence). The CDR3 loop reads CASTPDGGETQYF. The CDR3 DNA sequence: TGTGCCAGCACCCCCGACGGGGGGGAGACCCAGTACTTC.

This clone has just a few counts. The chain carries TRBV7-9 and TRBJ2-3; 10 bases agree with TRBD2. Germline CDR1 SEHNR, CDR2 FQNEAQ (reference sequence). Trimming removed 0 bases from V and 1 base from J; junction bases left unmatched: 4. This CDR3 region has 17 residues. The CDR3 sequence: CASSLASLAGGTDTQYF. The CDR3 DNA reads TGTGCCAGCAGCTTAGCCTCCCTAGCGGGGGGCACAGATACGCAGTATTTT.

The sample holds a few counts of this clone. The CDR3 is CASSLEQGLGGYTF. CDR3 bases: TGTGCCAGCAGCTTAGAACAGGGGTTGGGTGGCTACACCTTC. J is TRBJ1-2 and V is TRBV7-8, with TRBD1 identical over 7 bases. Germline CDR1 reads SGHVS; CDR2 reads FQNEAQ. V trimming: 1 base; J trimming: 7 bases; junction bases outside the gene matches: 6. The CDR3 contains 14 residues.

There are a few counts of this clone. The V and J genes are TRBV2 and TRBJ1-4; D possibly corresponds to TRBD1 (5 bases). Per the germline V gene, CDR1 is SNHLY and CDR2 is FYNNEI. The CDR3 is made up of 14 amino acids. Trimming removed 6 bases from V and 8 bases from J, with 16 bases in between. CDR3 loop: CASSSRGQGEKLFF. The CDR3 nucleotides read TGTGCCAGCAGCTCGCGGGGCCAAGGAGAAAAACTGTTTTTT. The full variable domain, rest sourced from reference TRBV2 and TRBJ1-4, is EPEVTQTPSHQVTQMGQEVILRCVPISNHLYFYWYRQILGQKVEFLVSFYNNEISEKSEIFDDQFSVERPDGSNFTLKIRSTKLEDSAMYFCASSSRGQGEKLFFGSGTQLSVL.

The chain joins TRBV7-6 to TRBJ1-5; 7 bases are shared with TRBD1. The length of the CDR3 is 16 residues. Germline V CDR1 and CDR2: SGHVS, FNYEAQ. J lost 2 bases, V lost 5 bases, and 9 bases had no gene match. The CDR3 DNA sequence: TGTGCCAGCAGCGAACGATACAGGGGCCGCAATCAGCCCCAGCATTTT. Amino acid sequence: CASSERYRGRNQPQHF.

This clone was counted only a few times. The chain carries TRBV30 and TRBJ2-3; the match to TRBD2 covers 10 bases. V dropped 2 bases and J dropped 3; count of bases not matched to a gene: 5. The CDR3 is 15 residues long. The germline V gene encodes CDR1 GTSNPN and CDR2 SVGIG (reference sequence). DNA of the CDR3: TGTGCCTGGAGTCGTAGCGGGGGGCAGACAGATACGCAGTATTTT. It yields the protein CAWSRSGGQTDTQYF.

The chain uses TRBV6-6 and TRBJ1-5, with a possible D match to TRBD1 (5 bases). Germline lookup yields CDR1 MNHNY and CDR2 SVGAGI (reference sequence). The CDR3 extends over 14 amino acids. Trimming cost V 7 bases and J 3 bases, with 13 bases left between them. The CDR3 DNA reads as TGTGCCAGCAAAACGGACGGACACAATCAGCCCCAGCATTTT. Protein: CASKTDGHNQPQHF.

This clone was counted only a few times. The V and J genes are TRBV7-2 and TRBJ1-1; D perhaps matches TRBD1 (6 bases). CDR1 SGHTA and CDR2 FQGNSA come from the germline V gene. V lost 5 bases and J 8 bases, leaving 21 bases between the germline ends. The CDR3 sequence is 15 residues long. Written as DNA, the CDR3 is TGTGCCAGCAGCCCGCTGGGAACAGGGCTGCTGGAAGCTTTCTTT. It translates to CASSPLGTGLLEAFF. The full variable domain, in which reference TRBV7-2 and TRBJ1-1 provide the parts outside the CDR3, is GAGVSQSPSNKVTEKGKDVELRCDPISGHTALYWYRQSLGQGLEFLIYFQGNSAPDKSGLPSDRFSAERTGGSVSTLTIQRTQQEDSAVYLCASSPLGTGLLEAFFGQGTRLTVV.

The J gene is TRBJ1-5, the V gene TRBV18; tentatively, D is TRBD1 (6 bases). V lost 0 bases, J lost 6 bases, and 24 bases lay in between. Germline CDR1 reads KGHSH; CDR2 reads LQKENI. CDR3 size: 19 residues. The CDR3 here is CASSPPNTGSDGTGQPQHF. In DNA, the CDR3 is TGTGCCAGCTCACCACCTAATACAGGGAGTGACGGTACGGGTCAGCCCCAGCATTTT.

In its sample, this clone was seen many times. The CDR3 nucleotides read TGTGCCAGCAGCCGGGGCCAGGGGAGGGAGGAGCAGTACTTC. It codes for CASSRGQGREEQYF. The chain has TRBV4-2 and TRBJ2-7, with a possible D match to TRBD2 (7 bases). The V gene lost 4 bases and the J gene lost 7 bases, with 17 bases spanning the gap. CDR1 is LGHNA and CDR2 is YNFKEQ in the germline V gene. CDR3 length: 14 amino acids.

This clone was seen more than once but under ten times. The rearrangement links TRBV27 to TRBJ1-1, with TRBD1 matching 7 bases. After removal of 6 bases from V and 3 bases from J, the junction contained 10 bases not matched to a gene. Per germline, CDR1 MNHEY and CDR2 SMNVEV (reference sequence). This CDR3 region has 15 residues. The CDR3 nucleotides are TGTGCCAGCAGACGCATGGGACAGTTTGACACTGAAGCTTTCTTT. Protein: CASRRMGQFDTEAFF.

V is TRBV11-1 and J is TRBJ2-7, with TRBD1 matching over 11 bases. The length of the CDR3 is 14 residues. The ends lost 4 bases at V and 5 bases at J; junction bases unmatched: 4. Per germline, CDR1 SGHAT and CDR2 FQDESV (reference sequence). This CDR3 reads CASSSRTGGHEQYF. The CDR3 DNA is TGTGCCAGCAGCTCCCGGACAGGGGGCCACGAGCAGTACTTC.

The rearrangement joins TRBV28 to TRBJ2-7, with 8 bases aligning to TRBD1. V dropped 2 bases and J dropped 3; count of bases not matched to a gene: 12. Germline CDR1 MDHEN, CDR2 SYDVKM. CDR3 length: 17 amino acids. Here the CDR3 reads CASSLMAEAGGYYEQYF. The CDR3 DNA sequence: TGTGCCAGCAGTTTAATGGCAGAGGCAGGGGGCTACTACGAGCAGTACTTC.

This clone was detected a few times. This chain's CDR3 is CASSARVLPETQYF. DNA for the CDR3: TGTGCCAGCAGCGCACGGGTGCTCCCAGAGACCCAGTACTTC. This chain links TRBV9 with TRBJ2-5; no definite D call. V was clipped by 3 bases and J by 4 bases, with 13 bases between them. Germline CDR1 SGDLS, CDR2 YYNGEE. The CDR3 runs 14 residues.

The J gene is TRBJ2-5, the V gene TRBV7-9; possible D gene TRBD1, 6 bases. The CDR3 contains 13 residues. Trimming cost V 5 bases and J 3 bases, with 10 bases left between them. Germline V gene sequence: CDR1 SEHNR, CDR2 FQNEAQ (reference sequence). CDR3 bases: TGTGCCAGCAGCCTGGACAGAGAAGAGACCCAGTACTTC. It encodes CASSLDREETQYF.

V usage is TRBV6-5 and J usage is TRBJ2-5, with 7 bases lining up with TRBD1. CDR1 and CDR2 (germline): MNHEY, SVGAGI. After removal of 7 bases from V and 1 base from J, the junction contained 6 bases not matched to a gene. The CDR3 extends over 14 amino acids. The CDR3 spells CASTPQGRQETQYF. CDR3 coding DNA: TGTGCCAGCACTCCACAGGGGCGCCAAGAGACCCAGTACTTC.

The chain links TRBV12-1 to TRBJ2-7; the table's D call TRBD2 went unverified against the DNA. TRBV12-1 is a pseudogene. This CDR3 spans 12 amino acids. This chain's CDR3 is CASSPLRHEQYF. The CDR3 coding sequence is TGTGCCAGCAGCCCTCTCCGTCACGAGCAGTACTTC.

This clone occurred a few times. CDR3 nucleotide sequence: TGTGCCAGCAGCGAATGGGACAGCCCAACCCTCTCCTACGAGCAGTACTTC. Protein product: CASSEWDSPTLSYEQYF. This chain links TRBV21-1 with TRBJ2-7; the table names TRBD1, a call not compared with the DNA. TRBV21-1 constitutes a pseudogene. The CDR3 sequence is 17 residues long.

The chain carries TRBV5-1 and TRBJ1-1, with no clear D. Germline values: CDR1 SGHRS, CDR2 YFSETQ. This CDR3 comprises 13 residues. Trimming took 6 bases from V and 0 from J, leaving 9 bases between them. The CDR3 sequence is CASKETVNTEAFF. The CDR3 DNA is TGCGCCAGCAAGGAGACGGTGAACACTGAAGCTTTCTTT.

The gene calls are TRBV4-3 and TRBJ2-7; D may be TRBD1 (5 bases). CDR1 is LGHNA, CDR2 YSLEER, per germline. The V and J ends lost 0 bases and 0 bases respectively, with 12 bases between them. This CDR3 spans 16 amino acids. The CDR3 DNA is TGCGCCAGCAGCCAAGATCTTGGACACTTCTCCTACGAGCAGTACTTC. Its protein product is CASSQDLGHFSYEQYF.

The V gene is TRBV7-2, the J gene TRBJ2-1; D gene uncertain. There are 14 residues in the CDR3. Per the germline V gene, CDR1 is SGHTA and CDR2 is FQGNSA. V lost 5 bases and J 0 bases, leaving 8 bases between the germline ends. The CDR3 reads CASSQRSSYNEQFF. CDR3 sequence (DNA): TGTGCCAGCAGCCAGAGGTCCTCCTACAATGAGCAGTTCTTC.

This clone was seen a few times. In DNA, the CDR3 is TGTGCCAGCAGCCAAGCGGACTTCGGGACACGGATCAATCAGCCCCAGCATTTT. Translating gives CASSQADFGTRINQPQHF. The chain uses TRBV4-2 and TRBJ1-5; possibly TRBD1 for D (6 bases). Trimming cost V 1 base and J 3 bases, with 19 bases left between them. Per the germline V gene, CDR1 is LGHNA and CDR2 is YNFKEQ. The CDR3 totals 18 residues.

The V and J genes are TRBV25-1 and TRBJ2-7, with D hard to call. The CDR3 sequence is 14 residues long. Germline values: CDR1 MGHDK, CDR2 SYGVNS. V lost 3 bases and J 6 bases, leaving 15 bases between the germline ends. CDR3 residues: CASSDLVLWSEQYF. The CDR3, as DNA: TGTGCCAGCAGTGATTTAGTGTTGTGGAGCGAGCAGTACTTC.

This clone was counted a few times. The chain combines TRBV27 with TRBJ1-2; possibly TRBD1 for D (6 bases). The CDR3 runs 12 residues. Trimming removed 8 bases at V and 3 bases at J, with 10 bases between. Germline CDR1 and CDR2: MNHEY and SMNVEV (reference sequence). The CDR3 protein is CASRHRDYGYTF. CDR3 nucleotide sequence: TGTGCCAGCCGTCACAGGGACTATGGCTACACCTTC.